Below, one T cell receptor beta chain is given with its context. The antigen is undetermined. Trimming took off 1 base at V and 4 bases at J, with 10 bases between the two ends. The CDR3 length is 14 residues. Germline values: CDR1 SGHTA, CDR2 FQGNSA. This record belongs to a study of OX40 agonist ivuxolimab in advanced cancers. Clones were sequenced by immunoSEQ multiplex PCR, and TCRdb holds only the in-frame ones, with some missing. The data contain tens of thousands of clones, about 93% of them seen just once; the ten biggest clones take up around a sixth. Blood specimens came from baseline, cycle 4 day 1, and cycle 7 day 1. Study results and limitations: Not determined was the antigen specificity of the expanded peripheral T cells. At 0.1 to 3.0 mg/kg, CD4+ and CD8+ blood T cells expanded clonally by week 6. Clonal expansion in partial responders at 0.1-3.0 mg/kg ranked among the lowest.

This clonotype was obtained from an adult with an advanced solid tumor such as melanoma, head and neck, liver or kidney cancer. The gene calls are TRBV7-2 and TRBJ1-1; no firm D call. The sequencing used CD4+ or CD8+ T cells sorted from blood, collected in a trial of the OX40 agonist ivuxolimab. As DNA, the CDR3 is TGTGCCAGCAGCTTAGGTGGGTGGGGCACTGAAGCTTTCTTT. Encoded protein: CASSLGGWGTEAFF.